The 18 T cell receptor beta chains below come from one sample, sequenced in a study of T-cell reconstitution after alpha-beta-depleted transplantation in children. Unique molecular identifiers were incorporated during preparation of the TCRbeta library. TCRdb reprocessed the PCR reads with MiXCR, giving one entry per CDR3 protein. Here the sample spans 300,000 or so distinct CDR3 sequences, more than 20% being singletons. This specimen consisted of PBMCs, mostly from graft donor cells, obtained 180 days after TCRalphabeta/CD19-depleted stem cell transplant. These receptors all come from a male patient between 10 and 17 years old who had a stem cell transplant for acute lymphoblastic leukemia, so the T cells may come from the graft donor.

This clonotype was seen a few times. The CDR3 sequence is CASSFQNYGYTF. The CDR3 nucleotides are TGTGCCAGCAGCTTCCAGAACTATGGCTACACCTTC. The chain recombines TRBV7-9 with TRBJ1-2; D not certain. V was trimmed by 3 bases and J by 2 bases, leaving 4 bases between them. CDR1 and CDR2 (germline): SEHNR, FQNEAQ (reference sequence). CDR3 size: 12 residues.

The rearrangement links TRBV12-3 or TRBV12-4 to TRBJ1-5; D unclear. The germline V and J ends were trimmed by 2 bases and 5 bases, with 10 bases remaining between them. The CDR3 has 14 amino acids. CDR3: CASSLSGGHQPQHF. CDR3 in DNA: TGTGCCAGCAGTTTAAGCGGCGGGCATCAGCCCCAGCATTTT.

The chain has TRBV11-2 and TRBJ2-5; TRBD1 is a possible D gene (7 bases). Per germline, CDR1 SGHAT and CDR2 FQNNGV. This CDR3 spans 15 amino acids. V was clipped by 4 bases and J by 7 bases, with 19 bases between them. CDR3 sequence (DNA): TGTGCCAGCAGCTCCATCAGGGGGGACGAGGGGACCCAGTACTTC. This sequence encodes CASSSIRGDEGTQYF.

This clonotype was recorded a few times. The rearrangement uses TRBV5-1 and TRBJ2-3; 10 positions match TRBD2. J gave up 10 bases and V 4 bases, and 15 bases lay outside the gene matches. CDR1 and CDR2 from the germline V gene are SGHRS and YFSETQ. The CDR3 covers 16 residues. CDR3 protein: CASSPNPSGRRESQYF. The CDR3 bases are TGCGCCAGCAGCCCGAACCCTAGCGGGAGAAGGGAGTCGCAGTATTTT.

This clonotype occurred a few times. This sequence joins TRBV12-3 or TRBV12-4 and TRBJ2-1; D gene uncertain. There are 14 residues in the CDR3. The ends were cut back, 0 bases at V and 7 bases at J, with 10 bases in the middle. The CDR3 is CASSLAVWGNEQFF. CDR3 nucleotides: TGTGCCAGCAGTTTAGCGGTATGGGGTAATGAGCAGTTCTTC.

This clonotype was counted only a few times. This chain links TRBV25-1 with TRBJ2-7, with D tentatively TRBD2 (5 bases). V was pared by 4 bases and J by 5 bases, with 15 bases between. Germline V gives CDR1 MGHDK, CDR2 SYGVNS. The CDR3 covers 14 residues. The CDR3 loop reads CASSGRISPNEQYF. CDR3 DNA sequence: TGTGCCAGCAGTGGGAGGATTTCCCCCAACGAGCAGTACTTC.

In its sample, this clonotype was seen a few times. The rearrangement links TRBV7-3 to TRBJ2-7; D gene ambiguous. The V gene's germline CDR1 is SGHTA and CDR2 FQGTGA. The CDR3 spans 13 residues. The germline V and J ends were trimmed by 3 bases and 2 bases, with 8 bases remaining between them. The DNA of the CDR3 is TGTGCCAGCAGCTTGACAAAGGCCTACGAGCAGTACTTC. This sequence encodes CASSLTKAYEQYF.

The CDR3 is CASSGQRQETQYF. As DNA, the CDR3 is TGCGCCAGCAGTGGACAGCGGCAAGAGACCCAGTACTTC. This rearrangement joins TRBV10-1 to TRBJ2-5; perhaps D is TRBD1 or TRBD2 (5 bases each). Germline CDR1 is WNHNN and CDR2 is SYGVQD (reference sequence). CDR3 length equals 13 residues. Trimming removed 4 bases at V and 2 bases at J, with 8 bases between.

This clonotype was found a few times. The chain recombines TRBV7-8 with TRBJ2-1; D unresolved. Deletions cut 2 bases from V and 0 bases from J, with 17 bases between. In germline, CDR1 is SGHVS, CDR2 FQNEAQ. The CDR3 runs to 18 residues. CDR3 in amino acids: CASSLHLRRSSSYNEQFF. CDR3 DNA: TGTGCCAGCAGCTTACATTTACGCCGCTCTAGCTCCTACAATGAGCAGTTCTTC. The full variable domain, with the rest looked up from reference TRBV7-8 and TRBJ2-1, is GAGVSQSPRYKVAKRGQDVALRCDPISGHVSLFWYQQALGQGPEFLTYFQNEAQLDKSGLPSDRFFAERPEGSVSTLKIQRTQQEDSAVYLCASSLHLRRSSSYNEQFFGPGTRLTVL.

This clonotype was seen at least ten times. Here the CDR3 reads CASSLGTDEAFF. For the CDR3, the DNA is TGTGCCAGCAGCCTAGGGACGGATGAAGCTTTCTTT. The chain joins TRBV11-1 to TRBJ1-1; a weak D match, TRBD1 (5 bases). Germline values: CDR1 SGHAT, CDR2 FQDESV (reference sequence). The CDR3 loop spans 12 amino acids. Trimming took off 5 bases at V and 7 bases at J, with 11 bases between the two ends.

This clonotype has a handful of counts. The J gene is TRBJ2-7, the V gene TRBV20-1; TRBD1 matches 8 bases. Trimming took 2 bases from V and 2 from J; bases not matched to a gene: 5. CDR3 size: 14 residues. Germline assignment: CDR1 DFQATT and CDR2 SNEGSKA (reference sequence). Written as DNA, the CDR3 is TGCAGTGCTAGAAACCGGGACAGGACCTACGAGCAGTACTTC. Its protein is CSARNRDRTYEQYF.

The chain employs TRBV18 and TRBJ1-3; D is perhaps TRBD1 (6 bases). With 1 base removed from V and 0 bases from J, the gap between germline ends came to 10 bases. The CDR3 is 16 amino acids. Germline V gene data show CDR1 as KGHSH and CDR2 as LQKENI. The CDR3 loop reads CASSPLDSDSGNTIYF. The DNA for the CDR3 is TGTGCCAGCTCACCACTGGACAGTGACTCTGGAAACACCATATATTTT.

The table lists this clonotype with a few counts. The rearrangement links TRBV6-1 to TRBJ2-3; tentative D call: TRBD1 (6 bases). CDR3 length: 17 amino acids. Germline-derived CDR1 and CDR2 are MNHNS and SASEGT. The V and J ends lost 8 bases and 2 bases respectively, with 23 bases between them. CDR3 sequence: CASRPPQGFKFTDTQYF. CDR3 in DNA: TGTGCCAGCCGCCCCCCACAGGGCTTCAAATTCACAGATACGCAGTATTTT.

This chain links TRBV6-5 with TRBJ2-7; D might be TRBD2 (6 bases). The CDR3 covers 14 residues. The germline V and J ends were trimmed by 2 bases and 1 base, with 9 bases remaining between them. From germline, CDR1 is MNHEY and CDR2 SVGAGI. DNA of the CDR3: TGTGCCAGCAGTTACGGGGGAGGTTCCTACGAGCAGTACTTC. As protein: CASSYGGGSYEQYF.

The gene calls are TRBV5-1 and TRBJ2-1; D is unresolved. This CDR3 is 13 amino acids long. Trimming pared 0 bases from V and 8 bases from J, leaving 9 bases between. CDR1 is SGHRS and CDR2 is YFSETQ in the germline V gene. The CDR3 coding sequence is TGCGCCAGCAGCTTGGCGGTAAGCGATGAGCAGTTCTTC. This translates into CASSLAVSDEQFF.

The gene calls are TRBV7-2 and TRBJ2-1, with D perhaps matching TRBD2 (6 bases). Germline V gene lookup returns CDR1 SGHTA and CDR2 FQGNSA. With 3 bases removed from V and 14 bases from J, the gap between germline ends came to 14 bases. CDR3 length equals 12 residues. The CDR3 reads CASSFSGRGKFF. CDR3 DNA sequence: TGTGCCAGCAGCTTCAGTGGGCGCGGGAAGTTCTTC. The whole variable domain, filled in from reference TRBV7-2 and TRBJ2-1, reads GAGVSQSPSNKVTEKGKDVELRCDPISGHTALYWYRQSLGQGLEFLIYFQGNSAPDKSGLPSDRFSAERTGGSVSTLTIQRTQQEDSAVYLCASSFSGRGKFFGPGTRLTVL.

This clonotype was picked up many times. The chain uses TRBV20-1 and TRBJ1-1; no reliable D call. Trimming took 3 bases from V and 4 from J, leaving 12 bases between them. Germline CDR1 and CDR2: DFQATT and SNEGSKA (reference sequence). This CDR3 contains 13 residues. The CDR3 bases are TGCAGTGCTAGGAGGCAGGTGGGCACTGAAGCTTTCTTT. Encoded protein: CSARRQVGTEAFF.

In this sample, this clonotype turned up a few times. V gene TRBV6-1 combines with J gene TRBJ2-4; 7 nucleotides match TRBD2. This CDR3 has 15 residues. Trimming at V came to 6 bases and at J to 3 bases, leaving 8 bases not matched to a gene. In germline, CDR1 is MNHNS, CDR2 SASEGT. The CDR3 sequence is CASSLTSRIKNIQYF. The CDR3 DNA is TGTGCCAGCAGCCTGACTAGCCGAATCAAAAACATTCAGTACTTC.